One sample yielded the 26 T cell receptor beta chains listed below, sequenced in a study of T cells in Graves' hyperthyroidism and ophthalmopathy. Amplified TCR beta CDR3 regions came from RNA transcripts. First-round RT-PCR with HTBI primers amplified the TCR CDR3 region. TCRdb reprocessed the multiplex PCR reads with MiXCR, giving one entry per CDR3 protein. This table has around 500,000 distinct CDR3 sequences, around 16% appearing once. The sample was blood. These receptors were obtained from a woman in her twenties or thirties with Graves' ophthalmopathy.

The chain combines TRBV7-6 with TRBJ2-4; possible D gene TRBD2, 5 bases. The CDR3 runs to 19 residues. Germline V gives CDR1 SGHVS, CDR2 FNYEAQ. The V and J ends lost 6 bases and 1 base respectively, with 25 bases between them. CDR3 in amino acids: CASSHSENTPRYAKNIQYF. CDR3 bases: TGTGCCAGCAGTCATAGCGAAAATACCCCTCGCTACGCCAAAAACATTCAGTACTTC.

This clonotype has a count of ten or more. This sequence joins TRBV11-2 and TRBJ2-1; 8 nucleotides match TRBD1. The V and J ends lost 1 base and 0 bases, in that order; junction bases with no gene match: 5. The CDR3 has 17 residues. The germline V gene encodes CDR1 SGHAT and CDR2 FQNNGV. Written as DNA, the CDR3 is TGTGCCAGCAGCTTAGGGTGGGACAGGAGCTCCTACAATGAGCAGTTCTTC. Translated: CASSLGWDRSSYNEQFF.

The chain employs TRBV2 and TRBJ2-6; 13 bases map to TRBD2. The CDR3 sequence is 20 residues long. Germline assignment: CDR1 SNHLY and CDR2 FYNNEI. The ends lost 4 bases at V and 1 base at J; junction bases unmatched: 10. The CDR3 DNA follows: TGTGCCAGCAGTGCTCATCGGACTAGCGGGAGAATTTCTGGGGCCAACGTCCTGACTTTC. This gives the protein CASSAHRTSGRISGANVLTF.

A remark on this clonotype: This may be a read error, as it is one base from a much larger clone. V is TRBV28 and J is TRBJ2-2; TRBD2 might be the D (6 bases). Germline V gives CDR1 MDHEN, CDR2 SYDVKM. CDR3 length equals 15 residues. The CDR3 nucleotides are TGTGCCAGCAGTCCACCGGCCACCTTCACCGGGGGGCTGTTTTTT. It translates to CASSPPATFTGGLFF.

This chain connects TRBV11-3 to TRBJ2-7; D perhaps matches TRBD1 (6 bases). The V and J ends lost 5 bases and 3 bases respectively, with 17 bases between them. Germline loops: CDR1 SGHNT, CDR2 YENEEA. The CDR3 consists of 15 residues. In DNA form, the CDR3 reads TGTGCCAGCAGCCAATCGCCAGGGGCGAACTACGAGCAGTACTTC. This translates into CASSQSPGANYEQYF.

In its sample, this clonotype was seen a few times. V usage is TRBV6-2 or TRBV6-3 and J usage is TRBJ2-2; the match to TRBD1 covers 9 bases. The CDR3 is 17 residues long. The V segment lost 6 bases and the J segment 5 bases; nucleotides outside the gene matches: 13. In germline, CDR1 is MNHEY, CDR2 SVGEGT. The DNA for the CDR3 is TGTGCCAGCAGCCTCACCGGGACAGGGATTGAGACCGGGGAGCTGTTTTTT. Residues: CASSLTGTGIETGELFF.

In this sample, this clonotype turned up a few times. The chain recombines TRBV6-2 or TRBV6-3 with TRBJ2-2; the D gene is possibly TRBD2 (7 bases). This CDR3 is built from 14 residues. Germline V gene data show CDR1 as MNHEY and CDR2 as SVGEGT. V was pared by 11 bases and J by 6 bases, with 19 bases between. The DNA of the CDR3 is TGTGCCTGCTTCAGGGAGGGGGAATCCGGGGAGCTGTTTTTT. Amino acids: CACFREGESGELFF.

J is TRBJ2-3 and V is TRBV20-1; D possibly uses TRBD1 or TRBD2 (5 bases each). CDR1 is DFQATT, CDR2 SNEGSKA, per germline (reference sequence). The CDR3 runs 17 residues. V was cut by 4 bases and J by 5 bases, with 25 bases left in between. CDR3 sequence (DNA): TGCAGTGCTACACAGGACCGGGAAGCGGCCTGGGGAGATACGCAGTATTTT. It encodes CSATQDREAAWGDTQYF.

This clonotype has at least ten counts. The DNA for the CDR3 is TGCAGTGCCGTAAGCGGGAGGGCCTACAATGAGCAGTTCTTC. This encodes CSAVSGRAYNEQFF. The chain joins TRBV20-1 to TRBJ2-1; TRBD2 matches 10 bases. Losses at the gene ends were 6 bases for V and 2 bases for J; bases not matched to a gene: 4. Germline assignment: CDR1 DFQATT and CDR2 SNEGSKA (reference sequence). The CDR3 extends over 14 amino acids.

In its sample, this clonotype was seen a few times. The rearrangement uses TRBV4-2 and TRBJ2-7, with D possibly matching TRBD1 (5 bases). CDR3 length equals 12 residues. The germline gives CDR1 LGHNA, CDR2 YNFKEQ. The V gene lost 4 bases and the J gene lost 5 bases, with 9 bases spanning the gap. The CDR3 nucleotides read TGTGCCAGCAGCCTACAGGACCACGAGCAGTACTTC. Protein product: CASSLQDHEQYF.

This clonotype was seen just once. The J gene is TRBJ2-3, the V gene TRBV29-1, with D uncertain. CDR3 length: 14 amino acids. V lost 6 bases, J lost 0 bases, and 13 bases lay in between. Per germline, CDR1 SQVTM and CDR2 ANQGSEA. The CDR3 DNA is TGCAGCGTCCAGGCGGTGACTAGCACAGATACGCAGTATTTT. Amino acid sequence: CSVQAVTSTDTQYF.

Ten or more counts support this clonotype. In DNA, the CDR3 is TGCAGTGCTAGAAGCTCCCGGGGTTTCCAAGAGACCCAGTACTTC. Its translation is CSARSSRGFQETQYF. The chain carries TRBV20-1 and TRBJ2-5; D possibly corresponds to TRBD2 (5 bases). Germline loops: CDR1 DFQATT, CDR2 SNEGSKA (reference sequence). The CDR3 loop spans 15 amino acids. The V and J ends lost 2 bases and 1 base respectively, with 14 bases between them.

The chain joins TRBV28 to TRBJ2-7, with 8 nucleotides matching TRBD2. The CDR3 totals 14 residues. Germline loops: CDR1 MDHEN, CDR2 SYDVKM. V trimming: 5 bases; J trimming: 0 bases; junction bases outside the gene matches: 3. CDR3 in amino acids: CASSHSGSSYEQYF. In nucleotides, the CDR3 is TGTGCCAGCAGTCACAGCGGGAGCTCCTACGAGCAGTACTTC.

This clonotype was observed a handful of times. V and J are TRBV12-3 or TRBV12-4 and TRBJ1-6; the D is unclear. CDR3 size: 15 residues. Trimming shortened V by 5 bases and J by 3 bases, and 11 bases separated the two germline ends. The chain's CDR3 is CASSPEWGYNSPLHF. CDR3 DNA: TGTGCCAGCAGTCCCGAATGGGGCTATAATTCACCCCTCCACTTT.

The rearrangement uses TRBV4-3 and TRBJ2-5, with D maybe TRBD1 (6 bases). The ends were cut back, 1 base at V and 5 bases at J, with 20 bases in the middle. The CDR3 spans 17 residues. Per the germline V gene, CDR1 is LGHNA and CDR2 is YSLEER. CDR3 nucleotide sequence: TGCGCCAGCAGCCAAGCGTTTGGGGCAGGGGCTCCGGAGACCCAGTACTTC. Its translation is CASSQAFGAGAPETQYF.

The CDR3 DNA reads TGTGCCAGCAGCGATATTCTAGGGAAACAAGCCGGGGAGCTGTTTTTT. It specifies CASSDILGKQAGELFF. This chain links TRBV2 with TRBJ2-2; D gene uncertain. V lost 6 bases, J lost 6 bases, and 20 bases lay in between. This CDR3 comprises 16 residues. Per the germline V gene, CDR1 is SNHLY and CDR2 is FYNNEI. The entire variable domain, with the rest obtained from reference TRBV2 and TRBJ2-2, is as follows: EPEVTQTPSHQVTQMGQEVILRCVPISNHLYFYWYRQILGQKVEFLVSFYNNEISEKSEIFDDQFSVERPDGSNFTLKIRSTKLEDSAMYFCASSDILGKQAGELFFGEGSRLTVL.

This clonotype has at least ten counts. This rearrangement joins TRBV28 to TRBJ2-7; D gene unclear. The CDR3 consists of 13 residues. V was shortened by 8 bases and J by 0 bases, with 11 bases between the two germline ends. The germline V gene encodes CDR1 MDHEN and CDR2 SYDVKM. The CDR3 nucleotides are TGTGCCAGCCGGCCGGAACACTCCTACGAGCAGTACTTC. This translates into CASRPEHSYEQYF.

As concerns this clonotype: A much larger clonotype is one base distant, so this may be a read error. The chain uses TRBV28 and TRBJ2-7; 7 nucleotides align to TRBD2. V lost 5 bases and J lost 4; bases outside the gene matches: 11. This CDR3 has 15 amino acids. Germline V gene lookup returns CDR1 MDHEN and CDR2 SYDVKM. CDR3: CASSTVVAGAYEQYF. The CDR3 nucleotides are TGTGCCAGCAGTACGGTAGTGGCGGGAGCTTACGAGCAGTACTTC.

V usage is TRBV20-1 and J usage is TRBJ2-2; D not resolved. Trimming removed 6 bases at V and 2 bases at J, with 13 bases between. Germline assignment: CDR1 DFQATT and CDR2 SNEGSKA (reference sequence). CDR3 length: 14 amino acids. The CDR3 reads CSATVLTNTGELFF. The CDR3 DNA is TGCAGTGCCACGGTACTAACCAACACCGGGGAGCTGTTTTTT.

The CDR3 sequence is CATGETGSYEQYF. In nucleotides, the CDR3 is TGTGCCACCGGGGAGACAGGGTCCTACGAGCAGTACTTC. The chain recombines TRBV24-1 with TRBJ2-7; TRBD1 matches 7 bases. The J segment lost 1 base and the V segment lost 9 bases, leaving 5 bases of the junction unmatched. The CDR3 spans 13 residues. Per germline, CDR1 KGHDR and CDR2 SFDVKD.

The chain combines TRBV6-2 or TRBV6-3 with TRBJ2-7; no definite D call. Trimming took off 4 bases at V and 1 base at J, with 11 bases between the two ends. The CDR3 has 14 residues. Per the germline V gene, CDR1 is MNHEY and CDR2 is SVGEGT. The CDR3 is CASSFPAPSYEQYF. The CDR3 DNA sequence: TGTGCCAGCAGTTTCCCGGCCCCGTCCTACGAGCAGTACTTC.

The table lists this clonotype with a few counts. The chain recombines TRBV6-1 with TRBJ2-7, with D tentatively TRBD2 (6 bases). CDR3 size: 16 residues. With 1 base removed from V and 7 bases from J, the gap between germline ends came to 20 bases. Germline CDR1 is MNHNS and CDR2 is SASEGT. CDR3 coding DNA: TGTGCCAGCAGTGAAGGAACGGGATGGGATCGGGGGGAGCAGTACTTC. Protein product: CASSEGTGWDRGEQYF.

This clonotype was picked up many times. This chain's CDR3 is CASSVGTGMYGYTF. The CDR3 DNA is TGTGCCAGCAGTGTTGGGACAGGGATGTATGGCTACACCTTC. The V gene is TRBV6-1, the J gene TRBJ1-2; TRBD1 matches at 9 bases. Trimming at V came to 4 bases and at J to 5 bases, leaving 5 bases not matched to a gene. The CDR3 covers 14 residues. Per germline, CDR1 MNHNS and CDR2 SASEGT.

The rearrangement joins TRBV9 to TRBJ1-1, with 8 positions matching TRBD1. Germline lookup yields CDR1 SGDLS and CDR2 YYNGEE. This CDR3 spans 14 amino acids. The ends lost 1 base at V and 3 bases at J; junction bases unmatched: 2. DNA for the CDR3: TGTGCCAGCAGCGTAACAGGGGGTCACACTGAAGCTTTCTTT. This codes for CASSVTGGHTEAFF.

In this sample, this clonotype turned up many times. The rearrangement links TRBV5-1 to TRBJ2-7, with TRBD2 matching over 12 bases. Germline V CDR1 and CDR2: SGHRS, YFSETQ. The ends lost 0 bases at V and 7 bases at J; junction bases unmatched: 8. The CDR3 totals 16 residues. CDR3 loop: CASSLGSSGRAGEQYF. CDR3 coding DNA: TGCGCCAGCAGCTTGGGATCTAGCGGGAGGGCAGGGGAGCAGTACTTC.

This chain connects TRBV10-1 to TRBJ1-1; TRBD1 agrees at 9 bases. CDR3 length: 16 residues. V gave up 5 bases and J gave up 3 bases; unmatched junction bases: 10. CDR1 and CDR2 from the germline V gene are WNHNN and SYGVQD (reference sequence). CDR3 coding DNA: TGCGCCAGCAGTAATGGACAGGGGACTATGGACACTGAAGCTTTCTTT. Translating it yields CASSNGQGTMDTEAFF.